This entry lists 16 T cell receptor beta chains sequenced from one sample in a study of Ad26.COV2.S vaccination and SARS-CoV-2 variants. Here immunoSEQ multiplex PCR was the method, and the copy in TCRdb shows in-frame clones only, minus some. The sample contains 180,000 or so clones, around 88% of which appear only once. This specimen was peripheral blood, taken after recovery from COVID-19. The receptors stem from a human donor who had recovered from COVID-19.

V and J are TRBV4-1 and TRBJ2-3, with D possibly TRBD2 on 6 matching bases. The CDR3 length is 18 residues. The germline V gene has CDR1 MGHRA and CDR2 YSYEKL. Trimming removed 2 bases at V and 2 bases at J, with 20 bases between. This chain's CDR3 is CASSQLDGGVRITDTQYF. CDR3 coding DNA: TGCGCCAGCAGCCAACTGGACGGGGGTGTACGGATCACAGATACGCAGTATTTT.

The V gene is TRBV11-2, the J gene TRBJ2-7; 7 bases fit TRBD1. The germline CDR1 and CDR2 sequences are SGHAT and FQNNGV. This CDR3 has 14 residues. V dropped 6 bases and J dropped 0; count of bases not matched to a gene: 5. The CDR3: CASRLRQGSYEQYF. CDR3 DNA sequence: TGTGCCAGCAGACTAAGACAGGGCTCCTACGAGCAGTACTTC.

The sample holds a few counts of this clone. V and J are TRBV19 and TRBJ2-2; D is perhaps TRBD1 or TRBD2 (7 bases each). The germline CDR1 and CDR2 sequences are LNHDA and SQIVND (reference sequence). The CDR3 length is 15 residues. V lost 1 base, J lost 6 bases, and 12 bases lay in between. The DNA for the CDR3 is TGTGCCAGTAGTATAGGGGAGGGGGCTCCCGGGGAGCTGTTTTTT. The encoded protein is CASSIGEGAPGELFF.

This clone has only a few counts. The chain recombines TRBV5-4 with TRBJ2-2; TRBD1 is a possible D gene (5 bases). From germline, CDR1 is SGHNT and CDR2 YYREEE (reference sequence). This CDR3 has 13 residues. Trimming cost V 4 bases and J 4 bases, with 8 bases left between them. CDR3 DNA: TGTGCCAGCAGCCTCGACAGCACCGGGGAGCTGTTTTTT. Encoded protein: CASSLDSTGELFF.

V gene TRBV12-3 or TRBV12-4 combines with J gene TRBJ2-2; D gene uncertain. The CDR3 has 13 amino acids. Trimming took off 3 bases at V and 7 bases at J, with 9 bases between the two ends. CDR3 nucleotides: TGTGCCAGCAGTTTCCGGGTTGGCGGGGAGCTGTTTTTT. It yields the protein CASSFRVGGELFF.

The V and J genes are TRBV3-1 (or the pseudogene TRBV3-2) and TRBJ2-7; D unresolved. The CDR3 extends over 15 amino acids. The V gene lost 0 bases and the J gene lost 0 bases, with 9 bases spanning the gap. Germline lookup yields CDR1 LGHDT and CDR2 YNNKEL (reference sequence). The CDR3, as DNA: TGTGCCAGCAGCCAAGAGGCTCACAGCTCCTACGAGCAGTACTTC. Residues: CASSQEAHSSYEQYF.

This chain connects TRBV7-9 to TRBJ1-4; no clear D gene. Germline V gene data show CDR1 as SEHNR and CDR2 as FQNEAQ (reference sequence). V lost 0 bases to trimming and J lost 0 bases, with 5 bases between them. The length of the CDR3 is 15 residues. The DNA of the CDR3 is TGTGCCAGCAGCTTAGCCCGTGCAACTAATGAAAAACTGTTTTTT. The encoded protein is CASSLARATNEKLFF.

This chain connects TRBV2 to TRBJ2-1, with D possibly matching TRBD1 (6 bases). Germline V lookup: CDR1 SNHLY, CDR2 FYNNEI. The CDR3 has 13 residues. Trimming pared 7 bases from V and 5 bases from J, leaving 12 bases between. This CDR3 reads CASKLTGNNEQFF. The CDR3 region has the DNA TGTGCCAGCAAATTGACAGGCAACAATGAGCAGTTCTTC.

The CDR3 DNA is TGTGCCAGCAGCCAAGTGGGAACAGGGGGCGTTTTGAATGAGCAGTTCTTC. This codes for CASSQVGTGGVLNEQFF. The chain is built from TRBV3-1 (or the pseudogene TRBV3-2) and TRBJ2-1, with 9 positions matching TRBD1. The J segment lost 7 bases and the V segment lost 1 base, leaving 11 bases of the junction unmatched. Per the germline V gene, CDR1 is LGHDT and CDR2 is YNNKEL (reference sequence). The CDR3 extends over 17 amino acids.

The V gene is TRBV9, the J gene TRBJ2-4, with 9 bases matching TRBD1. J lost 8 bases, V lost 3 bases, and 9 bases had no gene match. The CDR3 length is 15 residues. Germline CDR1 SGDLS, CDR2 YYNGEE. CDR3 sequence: CASSAPGDREDIQYF. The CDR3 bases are TGTGCCAGCAGCGCCCCTGGGGACAGGGAAGACATTCAGTACTTC.

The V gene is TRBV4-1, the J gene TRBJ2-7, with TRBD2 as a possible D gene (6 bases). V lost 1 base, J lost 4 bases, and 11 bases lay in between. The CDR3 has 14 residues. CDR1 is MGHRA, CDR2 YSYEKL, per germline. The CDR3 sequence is CASSQAVEGYEQYF. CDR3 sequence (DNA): TGCGCCAGCAGCCAAGCTGTGGAGGGTTACGAGCAGTACTTC.

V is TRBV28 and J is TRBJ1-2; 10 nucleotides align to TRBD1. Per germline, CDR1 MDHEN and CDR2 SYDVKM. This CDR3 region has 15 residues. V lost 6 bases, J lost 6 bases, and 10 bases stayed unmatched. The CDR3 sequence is CASRSPGTGVDGYTF. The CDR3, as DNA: TGTGCCAGCAGATCTCCCGGGACAGGGGTTGATGGCTACACCTTC.

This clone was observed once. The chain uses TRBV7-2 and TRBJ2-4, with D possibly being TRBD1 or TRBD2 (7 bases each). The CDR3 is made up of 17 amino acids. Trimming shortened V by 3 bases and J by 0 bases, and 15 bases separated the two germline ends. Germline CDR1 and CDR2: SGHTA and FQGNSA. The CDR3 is CASSFQGEGLAKNIQYF. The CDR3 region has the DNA TGTGCCAGCAGCTTTCAGGGGGAGGGACTAGCCAAAAACATTCAGTACTTC.

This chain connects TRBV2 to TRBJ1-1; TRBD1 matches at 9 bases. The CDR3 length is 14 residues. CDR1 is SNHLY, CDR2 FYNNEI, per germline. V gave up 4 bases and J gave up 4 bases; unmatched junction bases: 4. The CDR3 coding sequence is TGTGCCAGCAGTGGGGACAGGGTGGGCACTGAAGCTTTCTTT. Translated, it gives CASSGDRVGTEAFF.

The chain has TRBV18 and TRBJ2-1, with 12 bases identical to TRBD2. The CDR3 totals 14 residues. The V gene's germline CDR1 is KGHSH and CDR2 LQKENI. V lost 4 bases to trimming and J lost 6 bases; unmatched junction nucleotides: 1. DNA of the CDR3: TGTGCCAGCTCACGACTAGCGGGGGTCAATGAGCAGTTCTTC. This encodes CASSRLAGVNEQFF.

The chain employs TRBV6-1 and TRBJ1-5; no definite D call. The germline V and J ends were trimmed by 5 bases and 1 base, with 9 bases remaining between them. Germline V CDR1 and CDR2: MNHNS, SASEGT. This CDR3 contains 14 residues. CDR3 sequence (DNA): TGTGCCAGCAGTATCTCCGGGAGCAATCAGCCCCAGCATTTT. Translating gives CASSISGSNQPQHF.